The rows below give T cell receptor beta chains drawn from one sample of a study of metastatic and nonmetastatic thyroid tumors. TCRdb reprocessed the PCR reads via MiXCR. The table records roughly 30,000 clones, more than 15% of them present only once. Material: blood. These receptor sequences come from a female donor with papillary thyroid cancer or a benign thyroid nodule (not recorded which). Some clones in this sample may be carry-over from other donors' samples. The conserved cysteine and the conserved F or W are not part of the CDR3 here.

V: TRBV20-1; CDR3: SATMTDYEQY
V: TRBV11-1; CDR3: ASSSIGQGRTDTQY
V: TRBV5-4; CDR3: ASTLGVAGIETHY
V: TRBV15; CDR3: ATSRDRQGGTEAF
V: TRBV11-2; CDR3: ASSLPGRDYGYT
V: TRBV6-1; CDR3: ASSEAGRVEAF
V: TRBV6-2/TRBV6-3; CDR3: ASRATGRRAF
V: TRBV20-1; CDR3: SILPSLGYSYEQY
V: TRBV7-3; CDR3: ASSLNGRSAYNKQF
V: TRBV6-2/TRBV6-3; CDR3: ASSYLEGQGVVRGSVGYT
V: TRBV6-1; CDR3: ASSEFWDVSYEQY
V: TRBV18; CDR3: ASSPTGRDYEQY
V: TRBV2; CDR3: ASSDSVRGLEGEKLF
V: TRBV28; CDR3: ESRGTNLGSYEQY
V: TRBV19; CDR3: ASRSSFTAYEQY
V: TRBV6-1; CDR3: ACSEDDKGEQY
V: TRBV3-1; CDR3: ASSRQGAEAF
V: TRBV7-9; CDR3: ASSLSVYEQY
V: TRBV6-2/TRBV6-3; CDR3: ASSYSVAGGPTNEQF
V: TRBV11-2; CDR3: ASSLDLETQY
V: TRBV20-1; CDR3: SAVNNEQF
V: TRBV11-2; CDR3: ASSLAGGAEQH
V: TRBV6-1; CDR3: ASTPGQLGTYEQY
V: TRBV12-3/TRBV12-4; CDR3: ASSLRGRGEQF
V: TRBV5-4; CDR3: ASSGGPGQQNSPLH
V: TRBV2; CDR3: ASSEAYSSYPY
V: TRBV13; CDR3: ASSTTNGNTGELF
V: TRBV5-4; CDR3: ASSLEPMNTEAF
V: TRBV20-1; CDR3: SARDLGRSSYEQY
V: TRBV12-3/TRBV12-4; CDR3: ASSRTSGRGHEQF
V: TRBV6-1; CDR3: ASSDKPDYGYT
V: TRBV20-1; CDR3: SANYRATGELF
V: TRBV24-1; CDR3: ATSDFSLAGVSEQF
V: TRBV6-2/TRBV6-3; CDR3: ASIYKGGRSYEQY
V: TRBV20-1; CDR3: SASQTSGSSGETQY
V: TRBV9; CDR3: ASSPGGSYGYT
V: TRBV7-2; CDR3: ASSPPGLFPYEQY
V: TRBV6-5; CDR3: ASSYSSPGQPHQPQH
V: TRBV7-9; CDR3: ASSLQGGGPFGYT
V: TRBV2; CDR3: ASSEHPGLELF
V: TRBV6-1; CDR3: ASSAIRRVSYGYT
V: TRBV15; CDR3: ATSREMISGANVLT
V: TRBV20-1; CDR3: SAPGQNDYEQY
V: TRBV10-1; CDR3: ASRGLAENTGELF
V: TRBV6-1; CDR3: ASRPSSGGGGEQF
V: TRBV6-5; CDR3: ASSYSGRPEDTQY
V: TRBV5-1; CDR3: ASSLRGGPSYEQY
V: TRBV6-1; CDR3: ASRRQQNTEAF
V: TRBV2; CDR3: ASRRDRASEGDGYT
V: TRBV20-1; CDR3: SASSPGVYNEQF
V: TRBV7-2; CDR3: ASRSQLTQY
V: TRBV18; CDR3: ASSPNRDSGYT